Below, 15 T cell receptor beta chains from the same sample are listed, as sequenced in a study of low-dose radiotherapy and immunotherapy resistance in tumors. Both TCRalpha and TCRbeta chains were reverse transcribed with V-gene-specific primers. Over roughly 19 PCR cycles, TCRs were amplified from a constant-region primer and V-primer adapter. TCRdb analysed the reads with MiXCR anew, one entry per CDR3 protein. This table holds fewer than 20,000 distinct CDR3 sequences, around 67% found once. These receptors came from a human donor with advanced metastatic prostate, ovarian, gallbladder or colorectal cancer (not recorded which). This table probably holds off-target reads from a library built for another chain.

V usage is TRBV5-1 and J usage is TRBJ1-6; tentative D call: TRBD1 (6 bases). The CDR3 loop spans 18 amino acids. The V gene's germline CDR1 is SGHRS and CDR2 YFSETQ. Between the trimmed V and J ends, which lost 2 bases and 9 bases, there was a span of 24 bases. This CDR3 is CASSFGTGSTSVGSPLHF. The CDR3 DNA follows: TGCGCCAGCAGCTTCGGTACAGGGTCGACGTCCGTTGGTTCACCCCTCCACTTT.

The chain recombines TRBV5-4 with TRBJ2-1, with TRBD1 matching 8 bases. CDR1 is SGHNT and CDR2 is YYREEE in the germline V gene (reference sequence). V was pared by 4 bases and J by 0 bases, with 6 bases of the junction left unmatched. This CDR3 region has 16 residues. This CDR3 reads CASSQDRASSYNEQFF. DNA of the CDR3: TGTGCCAGCAGCCAGGACAGGGCAAGCTCCTACAATGAGCAGTTCTTC.

The V gene is TRBV11-2, the J gene TRBJ2-7; a weak D match, TRBD2 (5 bases). CDR1 is SGHAT and CDR2 is FQNNGV in the germline V gene. The V end lost 4 bases, the J end lost 0 bases, and 13 bases lay between the germline ends. The CDR3 totals 15 residues. The CDR3 spells CASSSEALGSYEQYF. The CDR3 coding sequence is TGTGCCAGCAGCTCGGAGGCCCTTGGCTCCTACGAGCAGTACTTC. Looking up the rest from reference TRBV11-2 and TRBJ2-7 gives the full variable domain: EAGVAQSPRYKIIEKRQSVAFWCNPISGHATLYWYQQILGQGPKLLIQFQNNGVVDDSQLPKDRFSAERLKGVDSTLKIQPAKLEDSAVYLCASSSEALGSYEQYFGPGTRLTVT.

The chain is built from TRBV30 and TRBJ1-1; TRBD1 aligns across 8 bases. Germline loops: CDR1 GTSNPN, CDR2 SVGIG (reference sequence). The CDR3 runs 14 residues. Losses at the gene ends were 0 bases for V and 4 bases for J; bases not matched to a gene: 4. The CDR3 here is CAWSVGQGGTEAFF. The CDR3, as DNA: TGTGCCTGGAGTGTAGGACAGGGAGGCACTGAAGCTTTCTTT. The entire variable domain, with the rest obtained from reference TRBV30 and TRBJ1-1, is as follows: SQTIHQWPATLVQPVGSPLSLECTVEGTSNPNLYWYRQAAGRGLQLLFYSVGIGQISSEVPQNLSASRPQDRQFILSSKKLLLSDSGFYLCAWSVGQGGTEAFFGQGTRLTVV.

In its sample, this clonotype was seen a few times. The J gene is TRBJ1-2, the V gene TRBV28; D is uncertain. V was shortened by 3 bases and J by 1 base, with 12 bases between the two germline ends. The length of the CDR3 is 15 residues. Germline V gene lookup returns CDR1 MDHEN and CDR2 SYDVKM. The CDR3 sequence is CASSFGWQRNYGYTF. The CDR3 region has the DNA TGTGCCAGCAGTTTCGGGTGGCAGCGTAACTATGGCTACACCTTC.

The chain joins TRBV6-1 to TRBJ2-5; D remains unclear. V was clipped by 5 bases and J by 5 bases, with 15 bases between them. The germline CDR1 and CDR2 sequences are MNHNS and SASEGT. The CDR3 is made up of 14 amino acids. As DNA, the CDR3 is TGTGCCAGCAGTTACGGTTTAATTCAGGAGACCCAGTACTTC. Translating gives CASSYGLIQETQYF.

Only one count was recorded for this clonotype. This chain connects TRBV5-4 to TRBJ2-3, with 8 bases identical to TRBD2. Germline CDR1 reads SGHNT; CDR2 reads YYREEE (reference sequence). CDR3 length: 14 residues. With V trimmed by 5 bases and J by 9 bases, 11 bases remained unmatched. CDR3 bases: TGTGCCAGCAGTCTGGGTAGCGGGGCCGTAACGCAGTATTTT. Its translation is CASSLGSGAVTQYF.

The chain joins TRBV29-1 to TRBJ1-3, with D unclear. Germline CDR1 is SQVTM and CDR2 is ANQGSEA. The CDR3 spans 11 residues. V gave up 6 bases and J gave up 1 base, with 4 bases separating them. CDR3 loop: CSVSSGNTIYF. CDR3 DNA sequence: TGCAGCGTCTCTTCTGGAAACACCATATATTTT.

The rearrangement joins TRBV6-6 to TRBJ2-5; 7 bases are shared with TRBD1. This CDR3 has 13 amino acids. Germline trimming cut 5 bases from V and 9 bases from J; bases unmatched to any gene: 9. Germline-derived CDR1 and CDR2 are MNHNY and SVGAGI (reference sequence). The CDR3 DNA is TGTGCCAGCAGTACGGGACAGCTCGGGGCCCAGTACTTC. Translation gives CASSTGQLGAQYF.

The chain joins TRBV4-1 to TRBJ1-1; TRBD1 is a possible D gene (5 bases). V gave up 4 bases and J gave up 2 bases, with 17 bases separating them. In germline, CDR1 is MGHRA, CDR2 YSYEKL. There are 16 residues in the CDR3. CDR3 amino acids: CASSRARGTDNTEAFF. Written as DNA, the CDR3 is TGCGCCAGCAGCCGTGCTCGGGGGACGGATAACACTGAAGCTTTCTTT.

DNA of the CDR3: TGCGCCAGCAGCCAAGATACGACAGGGGTTAATGAAAAACTGTTTTTT. It codes for CASSQDTTGVNEKLFF. The V gene is TRBV4-1, the J gene TRBJ1-4, with 8 bases fitting TRBD1. This CDR3 has 16 amino acids. Germline V gene sequence: CDR1 MGHRA, CDR2 YSYEKL. J gave up 4 bases and V 0 bases, and 4 bases lay outside the gene matches.

J is TRBJ2-7 and V is TRBV2; weak D call: TRBD1 (5 bases). Germline V gene data show CDR1 as SNHLY and CDR2 as FYNNEI. This CDR3 spans 14 amino acids. V was pared by 6 bases and J by 0 bases, with 12 bases between. The CDR3 DNA reads as TGTGCCAGCAGCCGACAGCTCCGCTCCTACGAGCAGTACTTC. It translates to CASSRQLRSYEQYF.

Comment on this clonotype: It is likely a read error, because the conserved phenylalanine at the end of the CDR3 is missing. The chain couples TRBV5-4 to TRBJ1-2; 8 bases agree with TRBD1. V lost 9 bases and J lost 7; bases outside the gene matches: 14. The CDR3 spans 14 residues. In germline, CDR1 is SGHNT, CDR2 YYREEE (reference sequence). CDR3 region: CATKERQGAGGYTY. In DNA form, the CDR3 reads TGTGCCACCAAGGAGAGGCAGGGGGCTGGTGGCTACACCTAC.

The chain recombines TRBV29-1 with TRBJ2-5; unclear D gene. V was shortened by 0 bases and J by 7 bases, with 15 bases between the two germline ends. Germline CDR1 is SQVTM and CDR2 is ANQGSEA. The CDR3 spans 14 residues. CDR3 bases: TGCAGCGTTGAAGATCTGCCTTTCGAAGGGACCCAGTACTTC. It encodes CSVEDLPFEGTQYF.

The CDR3 reads CASSTGNLNEKLFF. The CDR3 coding sequence is TGCGCCAGCAGCACGGGGAATCTTAATGAAAAACTGTTTTTT. The V call is TRBV5-1, the J call TRBJ1-4; unclear D gene. There are 14 residues in the CDR3. CDR1 is SGHRS, CDR2 YFSETQ, per germline. V was shortened by 4 bases and J by 4 bases, with 11 bases between the two germline ends. The full variable domain, rest sourced from reference TRBV5-1 and TRBJ1-4, is KAGVTQTPRYLIKTRGQQVTLSCSPISGHRSVSWYQQTPGQGLQFLFEYFSETQRNKGNFPGRFSGRQFSNSRSEMNVSTLELGDSALYLCASSTGNLNEKLFFGSGTQLSVL.